These 4 T cell receptor beta chains came from one sample sequenced in a study of identical twins. TCRdb called the 5' RACE reads again in MiXCR, with one record for every CDR3 protein. The sample comprises hundreds of thousands of distinct CDR3 sequences, around a sixth of which are singletons, and less than 15% rests with the top ten. The same data also contributed to another study, on T cells expressing NK-cell markers.

The sample comprised PBMCs. These receptors came from a woman between 18 and 30 years old in good health.

This sequence joins TRBV15 and TRBJ2-3; a possible D gene is TRBD1 (6 bases). V was clipped by 5 bases and J by 4 bases, with 16 bases between them. Per germline, CDR1 LNHNV and CDR2 YYDKDF (reference sequence). The CDR3 covers 15 residues. The CDR3 DNA reads as TGTGCCACCAGCCCCCAGGGGCTGGGAGCAGATACGCAGTATTTT. Encoded protein: CATSPQGLGADTQYF.

This clonotype was observed at least ten times. The rearrangement joins TRBV12-3 or TRBV12-4 to TRBJ1-1, with D possibly matching TRBD1 (6 bases). CDR3 length: 15 amino acids. The V gene lost 5 bases and the J gene lost 5 bases, with 18 bases spanning the gap. CDR3 DNA sequence: TGTGCCAGCAGTGCCGGGGGGACAATGGGTACTGAAGCTTTCTTT. Translating it yields CASSAGGTMGTEAFF.

This clonotype has more than one count but fewer than ten. V gene TRBV20-1 combines with J gene TRBJ2-1; D may correspond to TRBD1 or TRBD2 (6 bases each). Trimming cost V 4 bases and J 2 bases, with 12 bases left between them. From germline, CDR1 is DFQATT and CDR2 SNEGSKA (reference sequence). This CDR3 region has 14 residues. CDR3 DNA: TGCAGTGCTATGTCGGGGGCGCCCTACAATGAGCAGTTCTTC. Translated: CSAMSGAPYNEQFF.

This clonotype has a handful of counts. The V and J genes are TRBV29-1 and TRBJ2-5; no clear D. V shed 4 bases and J shed 5 bases, with 11 bases lying between them. The CDR3 runs 12 residues. Germline V CDR1 and CDR2: SQVTM, ANQGSEA. The CDR3 loop is CSVGSSSETQYF. CDR3 bases: TGCAGCGTTGGTAGTAGCTCGGAGACCCAGTACTTC. The variable domain in full, with the rest retrieved from reference TRBV29-1 and TRBJ2-5, is SAVISQKPSRDICQRGTSLTIQCQVDSQVTMMFWYRQQPGQSLTLIATANQGSEATYESGFVIDKFPISRPNLTFSTLTVSNMSPEDSSIYLCSVGSSSETQYFGPGTRLLVL.